The T cell receptor (beta chain) under discussion was sequenced for a study of brain T cells in children with intractable seizures. Findings of the study overall: Absence of clones before surgery may stem from lower sequencing depth.

Trimming at V came to 3 bases and at J to 4 bases, leaving 5 bases not matched to a gene. Per germline, CDR1 MNHNS and CDR2 SASEGT. CDR3 length: 14 amino acids. Documented time point: blood from clinic visit 5 months post-surgery; TSC patient then seizure free. Sequencing was limited to surgery cases with top T cell transcript signatures in brain tissue. Pre-surgery treatment included at least one anti-epileptic drug. TCRdb's copy holds only in-frame clones and misses some; the assay was immunoSEQ multiplex PCR. The sample has about 320,000 clones; over 85% are singletons. On this clone itself: The antigen remains undetermined.

This chain uses TRBV6-1 with TRBJ2-7, with 8 bases matching TRBD1. The TCR originated in a boy younger than two with tuberous sclerosis and intractable seizures. This material consisted of peripheral blood, taken approximately 5 months after surgery. CDR3 in amino acids: CASSEGQVGYEQYF. CDR3 bases: TGTGCCAGCAGTGAGGGACAGGTTGGGTACGAGCAGTACTTC.